These 9 T cell receptor beta chains were all obtained from the same sample, sequenced in a study of T cell clones after liver transplantation. The assay was immunoSEQ multiplex PCR, and TCRdb's table has in-frame clones only and misses some. The sample consists of tens of thousands of clones, 70% to 80% of them appearing once. This material consisted of CD4+ T cells from blood, taken at the roughly 16-month timepoint. The receptors derive from a human patient who received a liver transplant. Among the T cells, some may be from the graft donor.

The chain carries TRBV27 and TRBJ2-1; TRBD1 is a possible D gene (7 bases). V dropped 2 bases and J dropped 7 bases, with 18 bases sitting between them. Germline CDR1 and CDR2: MNHEY and SMNVEV (reference sequence). The CDR3 contains 16 residues. In nucleotides, the CDR3 is TGTGCCAGCAGTTTACGCGGGCAGGGGGGATGGAATGAGCAGTTCTTC. Protein: CASSLRGQGGWNEQFF.

V is TRBV6-5 and J is TRBJ1-6, with D tentatively TRBD1 (5 bases). This CDR3 comprises 15 residues. Germline assignment: CDR1 MNHEY and CDR2 SVGAGI. V dropped 2 bases and J dropped 0 bases, with 5 bases sitting between them. Here the CDR3 DNA reads TGTGCCAGCAGTTACCAGGGCTCCTATAATTCACCCCTCCACTTT. Its protein product is CASSYQGSYNSPLHF.

This clone was seen only a few times. The V and J genes are TRBV5-1 and TRBJ1-2, with TRBD1 matching 8 bases. The germline CDR1 and CDR2 sequences are SGHRS and YFSETQ. The junction had 7 bases not matched to a gene; V was cut back by 3 bases and J by 6 bases. This CDR3 has 14 amino acids. CDR3 residues: CASSSGQDINGYTF. The CDR3 DNA reads as TGCGCCAGCAGCTCGGGACAGGATATTAATGGCTACACCTTC.

This rearrangement joins TRBV5-8 to TRBJ2-2; TRBD1 matches 10 bases. Germline CDR1 and CDR2: SGHTS and YDEGEE. Germline trimming cut 3 bases from V and 0 bases from J; bases unmatched to any gene: 5. This CDR3 contains 17 residues. CDR3 sequence reads: CASSYTGTGANTGELFF. In DNA form, the CDR3 reads TGTGCCAGCAGCTACACCGGGACAGGGGCGAACACCGGGGAGCTGTTTTTT.

This clone showed up just once. The gene calls are TRBV30 and TRBJ1-3; 8 bases line up with TRBD1. CDR1 and CDR2 (germline): GTSNPN, SVGIG (reference sequence). The CDR3 length is 15 residues. After removal of 7 bases from V and 0 bases from J, the junction contained 8 bases not matched to a gene. CDR3 sequence (DNA): TGTGCCTTAGGGACAGGACTGCTCTCTGGAAACACCATATATTTT. Amino acid sequence: CALGTGLLSGNTIYF.

The chain recombines TRBV2 with TRBJ1-5, with D uncertain. V lost 4 bases and J lost 5, with 12 bases in between. Germline-derived CDR1 and CDR2 are SNHLY and FYNNEI. The CDR3 contains 14 residues. CDR3 in amino acids: CASSALGSDQPQHF. The CDR3 bases are TGTGCCAGCAGTGCCCTCGGGTCCGATCAGCCCCAGCATTTT.

This chain connects TRBV27 to TRBJ1-6; the match to TRBD1 covers 8 bases. V shed 1 base, J shed 14 bases, and the junction held 7 bases outside the gene matches. Looked up from germline, CDR1 is MNHEY and CDR2 is SMNVEV (reference sequence). The CDR3 is 14 residues long. This chain's CDR3 is CASSLLAPTGALHF. CDR3 bases: TGTGCCAGCAGTTTATTAGCCCCGACAGGGGCCCTCCACTTT.

This chain uses TRBV11-2 with TRBJ1-4; 8 bases match TRBD1. The V gene's germline CDR1 is SGHAT and CDR2 FQNNGV. This CDR3 comprises 15 residues. The ends lost 2 bases at V and 7 bases at J; junction bases unmatched: 6. The CDR3 bases are TGTGCCAGCAGCTTATCCAGGGGGCCGGTTGAAAAACTGTTTTTT. This encodes CASSLSRGPVEKLFF.

This clone was recorded only once. This sequence joins TRBV2 and TRBJ1-2; D unresolved. The CDR3 totals 14 residues. Germline V lookup: CDR1 SNHLY, CDR2 FYNNEI. V lost 7 bases, J lost 0 bases, and 12 bases lay in between. The CDR3 nucleotides are TGTGCCAGCATAGGTGACGGAGCTAACTATGGCTACACCTTC. It yields the protein CASIGDGANYGYTF.